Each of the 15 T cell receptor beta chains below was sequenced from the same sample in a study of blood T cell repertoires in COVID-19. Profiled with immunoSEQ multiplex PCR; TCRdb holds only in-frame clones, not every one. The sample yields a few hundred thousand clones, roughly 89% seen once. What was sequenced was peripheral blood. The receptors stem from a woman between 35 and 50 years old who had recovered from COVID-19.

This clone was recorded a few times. CDR3 nucleotide sequence: TGTGCCAGCAGAACGGAGGGACTGGACACCGGGGAGCTGTTTTTT. This encodes CASRTEGLDTGELFF. The rearrangement uses TRBV13 and TRBJ2-2, with D perhaps TRBD2 (6 bases). V was trimmed by 6 bases and J by 3 bases, leaving 14 bases between them. The germline gives CDR1 PRHDT, CDR2 FYEKMQ (reference sequence). The CDR3 spans 15 residues.

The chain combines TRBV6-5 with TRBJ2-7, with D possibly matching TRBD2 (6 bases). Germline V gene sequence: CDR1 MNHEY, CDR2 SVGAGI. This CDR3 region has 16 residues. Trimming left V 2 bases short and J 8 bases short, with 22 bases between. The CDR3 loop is CASSYGSAGIIAQQYF. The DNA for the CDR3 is TGTGCCAGCAGTTACGGTTCGGCGGGGATCATCGCCCAGCAGTACTTC.

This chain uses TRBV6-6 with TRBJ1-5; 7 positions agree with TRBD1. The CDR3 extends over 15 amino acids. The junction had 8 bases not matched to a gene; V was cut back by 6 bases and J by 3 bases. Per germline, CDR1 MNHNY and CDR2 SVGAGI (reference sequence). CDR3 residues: CASRALTGNNQPQHF. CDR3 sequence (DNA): TGTGCCAGCAGGGCCTTGACAGGGAACAATCAGCCCCAGCATTTT.

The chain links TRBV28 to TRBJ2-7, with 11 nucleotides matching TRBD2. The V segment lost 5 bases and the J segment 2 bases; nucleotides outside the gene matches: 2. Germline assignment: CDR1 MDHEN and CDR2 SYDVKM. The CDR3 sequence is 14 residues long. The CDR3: CASSLAGGAYEQYF. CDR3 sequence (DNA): TGTGCCAGCAGTCTAGCGGGGGGCGCCTACGAGCAGTACTTC.

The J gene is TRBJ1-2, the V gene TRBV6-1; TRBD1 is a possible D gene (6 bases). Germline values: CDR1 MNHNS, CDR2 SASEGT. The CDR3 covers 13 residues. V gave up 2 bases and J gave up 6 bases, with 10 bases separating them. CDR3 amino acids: CASSELTGDGYTF. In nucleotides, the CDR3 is TGTGCCAGCAGTGAACTGACAGGAGATGGCTACACCTTC.

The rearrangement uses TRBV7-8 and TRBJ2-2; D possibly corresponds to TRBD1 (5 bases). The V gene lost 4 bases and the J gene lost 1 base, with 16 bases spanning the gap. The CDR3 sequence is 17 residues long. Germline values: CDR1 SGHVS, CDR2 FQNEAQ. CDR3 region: CASSSQPNGQNTGELFF. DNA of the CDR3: TGTGCCAGCAGCTCACAACCGAACGGACAGAACACCGGGGAGCTGTTTTTT.

The CDR3 region has the DNA TGCGCCAGCAGCCGGCCGGGGAGCGAGGACACCGGGGAGCTGTTTTTT. Protein product: CASSRPGSEDTGELFF. The chain is built from TRBV5-1 and TRBJ2-2; possible D gene TRBD2, 5 bases. The germline V gene has CDR1 SGHRS and CDR2 YFSETQ. V shed 4 bases and J shed 3 bases, with 16 bases lying between them. This CDR3 is 16 amino acids long.

In DNA form, the CDR3 reads TGCGCCAGCAGCGATCGGACAGCCTATGGCTACACCTTC. Amino acid sequence: CASSDRTAYGYTF. This chain joins TRBV5-1 and TRBJ1-2; a possible D gene is TRBD1 (6 bases). The V end was cut by 4 bases, the J end by 4 bases, with 11 bases between. Germline V gives CDR1 SGHRS, CDR2 YFSETQ. The CDR3 has 13 amino acids.

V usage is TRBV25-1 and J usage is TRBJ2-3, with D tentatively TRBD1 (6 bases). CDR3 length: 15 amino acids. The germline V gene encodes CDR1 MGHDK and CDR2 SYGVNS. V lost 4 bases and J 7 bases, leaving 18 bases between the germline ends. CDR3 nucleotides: TGTGCCAGCAGTGCGGCCAGGGGCGTTACAAATACGCAGTATTTT. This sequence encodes CASSAARGVTNTQYF.

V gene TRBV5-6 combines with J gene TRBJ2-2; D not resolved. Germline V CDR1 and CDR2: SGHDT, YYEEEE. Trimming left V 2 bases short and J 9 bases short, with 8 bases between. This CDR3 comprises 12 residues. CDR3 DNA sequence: TGTGCCAGCAGCTTTGGTAGCCGGGAGCTGTTTTTT. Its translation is CASSFGSRELFF.

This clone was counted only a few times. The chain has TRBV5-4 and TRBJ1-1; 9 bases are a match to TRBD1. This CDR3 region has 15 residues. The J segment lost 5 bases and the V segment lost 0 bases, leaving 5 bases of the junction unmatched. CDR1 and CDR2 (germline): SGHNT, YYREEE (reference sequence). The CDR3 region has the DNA TGTGCCAGCAGCTTGGCTACGACAGGGGGGACTGAAGCTTTCTTT. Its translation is CASSLATTGGTEAFF.

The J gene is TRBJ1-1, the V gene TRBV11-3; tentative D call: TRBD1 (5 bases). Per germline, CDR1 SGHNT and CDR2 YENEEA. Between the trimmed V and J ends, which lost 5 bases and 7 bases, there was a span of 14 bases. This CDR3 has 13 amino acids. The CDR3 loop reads CASSPTQGSEAFF. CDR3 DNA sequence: TGTGCCAGCAGCCCCACGCAGGGCAGTGAAGCTTTCTTT.

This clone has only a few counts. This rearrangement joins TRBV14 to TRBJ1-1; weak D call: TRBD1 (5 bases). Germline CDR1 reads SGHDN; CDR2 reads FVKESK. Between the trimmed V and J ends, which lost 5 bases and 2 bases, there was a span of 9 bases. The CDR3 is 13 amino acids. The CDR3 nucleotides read TGTGCCAGCAGCTTACAGGTCAACACTGAAGCTTTCTTT. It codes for CASSLQVNTEAFF.

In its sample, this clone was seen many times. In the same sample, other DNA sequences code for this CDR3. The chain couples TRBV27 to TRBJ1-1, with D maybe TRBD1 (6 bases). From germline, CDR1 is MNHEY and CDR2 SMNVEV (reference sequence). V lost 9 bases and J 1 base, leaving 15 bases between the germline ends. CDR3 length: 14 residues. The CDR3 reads CASSDPGQNTEAFF. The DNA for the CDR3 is TGTGCCAGTTCAGATCCGGGACAGAACACTGAAGCTTTCTTT.

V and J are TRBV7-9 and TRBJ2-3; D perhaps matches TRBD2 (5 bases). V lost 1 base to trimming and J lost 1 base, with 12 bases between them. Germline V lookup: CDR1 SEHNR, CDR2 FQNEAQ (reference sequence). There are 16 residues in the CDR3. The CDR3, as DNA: TGTGCCAGCAGCTTAGTGGGAGAAGTGGGCACAGATACGCAGTATTTT. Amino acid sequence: CASSLVGEVGTDTQYF.